This TCR beta chain is drawn from a study of identical twins. The study, taken as a whole, reports: While abundant cord blood beta clonotypes carried fewer insertions, memory repertoires showed no such pattern. Twin pairs' shared out-of-frame alpha sequences were enriched in low generation probability.

All of the donors were Caucasians in good health. MiXCR was run by TCRdb on the 5' RACE reads, yielding one entry per CDR3 protein. The sample has 230,000 or so distinct CDR3 sequences, about 8% seen once; the top ten hold roughly 3%. In the case of this clonotype: Its target is not known.

These data also formed part of another study, on yellow fever vaccine responses in identical twins.

Sequenced sample: CD8+ T cells sorted from blood. The receptor comes from a woman aged 18 to 35 in good health.

The DNA for the CDR3 is TGTGCCAGCTCACGACTCGGCTCCTACAATGAGCAGTTCTTC. Its protein product is CASSRLGSYNEQFF. The rearrangement links TRBV18 to TRBJ2-1; D is undetermined. The CDR3 length is 14 residues. V was clipped by 4 bases and J by 0 bases, with 7 bases between them. CDR1 and CDR2 from the germline V gene are KGHSH and LQKENI.